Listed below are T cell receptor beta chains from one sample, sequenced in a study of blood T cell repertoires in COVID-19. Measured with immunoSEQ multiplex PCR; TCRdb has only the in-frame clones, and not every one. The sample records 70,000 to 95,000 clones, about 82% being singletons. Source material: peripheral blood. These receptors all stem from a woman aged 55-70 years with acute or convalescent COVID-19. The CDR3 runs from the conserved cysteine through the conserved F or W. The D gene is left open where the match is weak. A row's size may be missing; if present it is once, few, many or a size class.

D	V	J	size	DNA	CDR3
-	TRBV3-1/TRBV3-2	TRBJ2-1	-	TGTGCCAGCAGCCAAGTAGGGACTGAAAGTGAGCAGTTCTTC	CASSQVGTESEQFF
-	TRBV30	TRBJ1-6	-	TGTGCCTGGAGACCCAGGGCCCCTTCACCCCTCCACTTT	CAWRPRAPSPLHF
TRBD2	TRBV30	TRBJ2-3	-	TGTGCCTGGTGTCCAGCGGGGGCAGGGGATACGCAGTATTTT	CAWCPAGAGDTQYF
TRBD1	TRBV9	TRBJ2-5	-	TGTGCCAGCAGCGCCGGGGACAGGGGGGCAGAGACCCAGTACTTC	CASSAGDRGAETQYF
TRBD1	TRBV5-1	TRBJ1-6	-	TGCGCCAGCAGCTTGGGAGGGGGCCTATTTGTGTCACCCCTCCACTTT	CASSLGGGLFVSPLHF
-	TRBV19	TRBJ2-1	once	TGTGCCAGTAGTATTTACCACGGGGATGAGCAGTTCTTC	CASSIYHGDEQFF
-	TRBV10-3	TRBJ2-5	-	TGTGCCATCAGTGGCGGGGACGTCCAAGAGACCCAGTACTTC	CAISGGDVQETQYF
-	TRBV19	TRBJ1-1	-	TGTGCCAGTTCTCAGGGCCCTAGAGCTTTCTTT	CASSQGPRAFF
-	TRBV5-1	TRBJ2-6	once	TGCGCCAGCAAAGAGCCGTCTGGGGCCAACGTCCTGACTTTC	CASKEPSGANVLTF
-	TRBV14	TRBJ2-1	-	TGTGCCAGCAGCCAAGACGTGGGGCCCAACAATGAGCAGTTCTTC	CASSQDVGPNNEQFF
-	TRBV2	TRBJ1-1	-	TGTGCCAGCAGTGCCAGCAGGGGCCGGACTGAAGCTTTCTTT	CASSASRGRTEAFF
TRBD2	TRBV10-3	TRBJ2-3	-	TGTGCCATTTGGACTAGCGGTGCCTCAGATACGCAGTATTTT	CAIWTSGASDTQYF
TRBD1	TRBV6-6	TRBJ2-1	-	TGTGCCAGCAGACGCGGACAGGGGTTCCAGTTCTTC	CASRRGQGFQFF
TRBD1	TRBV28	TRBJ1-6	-	TGTGCCAGCAGTTTATCCACCTTTGACAGGGTCGATTCACCCCTCCACTTT	CASSLSTFDRVDSPLHF
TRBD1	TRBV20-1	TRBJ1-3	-	TGCAGTGCTAGTCCCTGGGACAGGGGGAACGGAAACACCATATATTTT	CSASPWDRGNGNTIYF
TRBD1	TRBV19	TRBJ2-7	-	TGTGCCAGTAGTATGACAGGGGGCGCCGAGCAGTACTTC	CASSMTGGAEQYF
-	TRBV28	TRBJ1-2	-	TGTGCCAGCAGTTTAGGAGGGGACAACTATGGCTACACCTTC	CASSLGGDNYGYTF
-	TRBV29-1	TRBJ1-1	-	TGCAGCGTTGAAGGGTGGGAGGGGACTGAAGCTTTCTTT	CSVEGWEGTEAFF
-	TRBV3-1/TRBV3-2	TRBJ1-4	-	TGTGCCAGCAGCTCGCCGGCCTCCTCCAGGGGTGAAAAACTGTTTTTT	CASSSPASSRGEKLFF
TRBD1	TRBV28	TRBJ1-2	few	TGTGCCAGCAGACGCGGGACAGGGAATGGCTACACCTTC	CASRRGTGNGYTF